The entry below gives a single T cell receptor (beta chain) sequence along with its context. Antigen specificity is unknown. This specimen belongs to a study of lymphopenia after photon versus proton radiotherapy. Sequenced by immunoSEQ multiplex PCR; TCRdb stores in-frame clones only, minus some. The sample shows about 70,000 clones, around 87% of them seen only once. General study findings and limits: Proton therapy kept repertoires fairly stable, unlike photons, which gained effector/memory cells. After the lymphocyte nadir, photon-treated repertoires showed oligoclonal expansion, especially of CD8+ Temra cells.

Germline loops: CDR1 LNHDA, CDR2 SQIVND (reference sequence). Between the trimmed V and J ends, which lost 4 bases and 1 base, there was a span of 8 bases. This CDR3 region has 14 residues. The source is a man of 80 years or more with esophageal cancer. The source material was peripheral blood, sampled from a patient treated with proton-based radiotherapy. The chain combines TRBV19 with TRBJ1-5; no firm D call. The CDR3 DNA reads as TGTGCCAGTAGTACTCTGGGGAGCAATCAGCCCCAGCATTTT. Protein sequence: CASSTLGSNQPQHF.